The 16 T cell receptor beta chains presented below share a single source sample, sequenced in a study of OX40 agonist ivuxolimab in advanced cancers. Clones were read by immunoSEQ multiplex PCR, and TCRdb kept only the in-frame ones, dropping some. Counted here are under 13,000 clones, about 77% occurring once; the ten biggest clones make up around 33%. The sample consisted of CD4+ or CD8+ T cells sorted from blood, taken in a trial of the OX40 agonist ivuxolimab. The source of these receptors is an adult with an advanced solid tumor such as melanoma, head and neck, liver or kidney cancer.

The CDR3 nucleotides are TGTGCCAGCAGCTCCCTCGCAGGGGGCAACACCGGGGAGCTGTTTTTT. It encodes CASSSLAGGNTGELFF. V and J are TRBV11-3 and TRBJ2-2; 8 bases match TRBD1. With 4 bases clipped from V and 2 bases from J, the junction kept 6 bases outside the gene matches. Germline V gene sequence: CDR1 SGHNT, CDR2 YENEEA. The CDR3 has 16 residues.

The chain joins TRBV7-2 to TRBJ2-3; D assignment may be TRBD1 or TRBD2 (5 bases each). The CDR3 is 10 amino acids. CDR1 and CDR2 (germline): SGHTA, FQGNSA. Trimming took 8 bases from V and 6 from J, leaving 6 bases between them. CDR3 sequence reads: CASGDDTQYF. In DNA, the CDR3 is TGTGCCAGCGGGGACGATACGCAGTATTTT.

J is TRBJ1-5 and V is TRBV11-2; D gene ambiguous. Germline CDR1 SGHAT, CDR2 FQNNGV. V gave up 1 base and J gave up 5 bases, with 9 bases separating them. This CDR3 contains 14 residues. The CDR3 sequence: CASSLGEVDQPQHF. The CDR3 DNA reads TGTGCCAGCAGCTTAGGAGAGGTGGATCAGCCCCAGCATTTT.

The rearrangement joins TRBV14 to TRBJ2-1, with D perhaps TRBD1 or TRBD2 (5 bases each). This CDR3 has 16 amino acids. Germline lookup yields CDR1 SGHDN and CDR2 FVKESK. The ends were cut back, 1 base at V and 0 bases at J, with 10 bases in the middle. The CDR3 loop reads CASSQAGLYSYNEQFF. The CDR3 DNA sequence: TGTGCCAGCAGCCAAGCGGGGCTATACTCCTACAATGAGCAGTTCTTC. Based on the CDR3 plus reference TRBV14 and TRBJ2-1, the full variable domain is EAGVTQFPSHSVIEKGQTVTLRCDPISGHDNLYWYRRVMGKEIKFLLHFVKESKQDESGMPNNRFLAERTGGTYSTLKVQPAELEDSGVYFCASSQAGLYSYNEQFFGPGTRLTVL.

This chain uses TRBV11-2 with TRBJ2-1; TRBD2 is a possible D gene (6 bases). From germline, CDR1 is SGHAT and CDR2 FQNNGV. This CDR3 has 18 residues. V lost 1 base to trimming and J lost 3 bases, with 19 bases between them. As DNA, the CDR3 is TGTGCCAGCAGCTTAGGGGACGAGGAGGGGTTTAGCTACAATGAGCAGTTCTTC. It is translated as CASSLGDEEGFSYNEQFF.

The CDR3 DNA is TGCGCCAGCAGCCAACGGCCGGGTGACACTGAAGCTTTCTTT. The encoded protein is CASSQRPGDTEAFF. This chain connects TRBV4-3 to TRBJ1-1; no clear D gene. This CDR3 has 14 amino acids. Germline V gives CDR1 LGHNA, CDR2 YSLEER. V was cut by 2 bases and J by 3 bases, with 10 bases left in between.

The chain has TRBV14 and TRBJ2-3; unclear D gene. Trimming pared 0 bases from V and 1 base from J, leaving 5 bases between. The CDR3 loop spans 14 amino acids. The germline gives CDR1 SGHDN, CDR2 FVKESK. CDR3 amino acids: CASSQDRGTDTQYF. The CDR3 coding sequence is TGTGCCAGCAGCCAAGATCGGGGCACAGATACGCAGTATTTT.

The chain combines TRBV6-5 with TRBJ1-1; D call uncertain. V was clipped by 4 bases and J by 2 bases, with 17 bases between them. The CDR3 spans 16 residues. Germline V gene sequence: CDR1 MNHEY, CDR2 SVGAGI. The CDR3 coding sequence is TGTGCCAGCAGTTTAAATCCGGGAGCGACCAACACTGAAGCTTTCTTT. The encoded protein is CASSLNPGATNTEAFF.

Relative to its sample, this clone is medium-sized. V and J are TRBV4-1 and TRBJ1-1; D is possibly TRBD1 (6 bases). The CDR3 runs to 14 residues. Germline CDR1 and CDR2: MGHRA and YSYEKL. Trimming removed 5 bases at V and 2 bases at J, with 12 bases between. The CDR3 protein is CASSTRTENTEAFF. DNA for the CDR3: TGCGCCAGCAGCACAAGGACAGAAAACACTGAAGCTTTCTTT.

This chain connects TRBV6-6 to TRBJ1-1; D not resolved. Trimming removed 2 bases at V and 11 bases at J, with 12 bases between. This CDR3 spans 12 amino acids. Looked up from germline, CDR1 is MNHNY and CDR2 is SVGAGI (reference sequence). The DNA for the CDR3 is TGTGCCAGCAGTTACGGTCTACGGGATGCTTTCTTT. Protein: CASSYGLRDAFF.

CDR3 loop: CASNHMGGASGYTF. For the CDR3, the DNA is TGTGCCAGCAACCATATGGGGGGGGCGTCTGGCTACACCTTC. V usage is TRBV6-5 and J usage is TRBJ1-2; possible D gene TRBD1, 6 bases. Germline loops: CDR1 MNHEY, CDR2 SVGAGI. V was cut by 7 bases and J by 7 bases, with 19 bases left in between. The CDR3 covers 14 residues.

The chain has TRBV15 and TRBJ1-2; D call uncertain. The ends were cut back, 1 base at V and 3 bases at J, with 15 bases in the middle. This CDR3 is 16 amino acids long. Germline loops: CDR1 LNHNV, CDR2 YYDKDF (reference sequence). The CDR3 spells CATSRVLHGIDYGYTF. The CDR3 DNA is TGTGCCACCAGCAGAGTTTTGCACGGGATAGACTATGGCTACACCTTC. Supplemented by reference TRBV15 and TRBJ1-2, the full variable domain reads DAMVIQNPRYQVTQFGKPVTLSCSQTLNHNVMYWYQQKSSQAPKLLFHYYDKDFNNEADTPDNFQSRRPNTSFCFLDIRSPGLGDTAMYLCATSRVLHGIDYGYTFGSGTRLTVV.

The rearrangement joins TRBV7-9 to TRBJ1-2; the D is unclear. The germline V gene encodes CDR1 SEHNR and CDR2 FQNEAQ (reference sequence). The CDR3 covers 15 residues. V was shortened by 1 base and J by 5 bases, with 14 bases between the two germline ends. The chain's CDR3 is CASSLEVQEWYGYTF. In DNA form, the CDR3 reads TGTGCCAGCAGCTTAGAGGTCCAAGAATGGTATGGCTACACCTTC.

This clone was counted once. This rearrangement joins TRBV4-2 to TRBJ1-1; no clear D. Trimming removed 2 bases from V and 0 bases from J, with 13 bases in between. This CDR3 comprises 16 residues. Germline V lookup: CDR1 LGHNA, CDR2 YNFKEQ. Here the CDR3 reads CASSQSVGHMNTEAFF. CDR3 sequence (DNA): TGTGCCAGCAGCCAATCGGTCGGGCACATGAACACTGAAGCTTTCTTT.

The rearrangement links TRBV4-3 to TRBJ2-5, with a tentative D call TRBD1 (6 bases). Germline loops: CDR1 LGHNA, CDR2 YSLEER. V was trimmed by 4 bases and J by 3 bases, leaving 15 bases between them. CDR3 length equals 15 residues. CDR3 nucleotides: TGCGCCAGCAGCCCCTCAAAACAGGGAGAAGAGACCCAGTACTTC. Its protein is CASSPSKQGEETQYF.

The rearrangement joins TRBV19 to TRBJ2-6, with TRBD2 as a possible D gene (5 bases). CDR3 size: 16 residues. Trimming took 2 bases from V and 3 from J, leaving 11 bases between them. Germline CDR1 is LNHDA and CDR2 is SQIVND (reference sequence). The CDR3 sequence is CASSITEGSGANVLTF. In DNA form, the CDR3 reads TGTGCCAGTAGTATAACAGAGGGCAGTGGGGCCAACGTCCTGACTTTC. Using reference TRBV19 and TRBJ2-6 for the parts outside the CDR3, the full variable domain is DGGITQSPKYLFRKEGQNVTLSCEQNLNHDAMYWYRQDPGQGLRLIYYSQIVNDFQKGDIAEGYSVSREKKESFPLTVTSAQKNPTAFYLCASSITEGSGANVLTFGAGSRLTVL.